This TCR beta chain originates from a study of cytomegalovirus exposure and HLA in healthy donors (dated by TCRdb to 2016 to 2017). Describing the broader study: In an earlier analysis of 587 of the donors, 250 to 350 Gb of sequence data and 100 million or so unique TCR beta sequences from 150 million to 200 million T cells were reported. Donor age, sex, ethnicity and CMV serostatus were collected together with the repertoire data. Class I and class II HLA loci were covered by the typing at four-digit resolution. Typing coverage differed by locus: A, B, C, DRB1 and DQB1 were typed in about 629-640 donors, DQA1 in approximately 520, DPA1 in around 600, and DPB1 in 472. Among around 400 genotyped donors of the cohort, an average of about 220,000 unique TCR beta nucleotide sequences was sequenced per donor, of which roughly 18% were non-productive. High-throughput TCR immunosequencing, statistical association of individual TCRs with disease status, and machine learning were combined to predict cytomegalovirus infection status. In a later genetic analysis, genome-wide SNP genotypes for about three fifths of the roughly 670 donors were used, and that subset was treated as a discovery cohort. The later analysis used no new phenotypic data to find candidate immune exposures, relying instead on TCR beta sequences and their occurrence across donors. The study profiled the T cell repertoires of hundreds of subjects by immunosequencing and related them to cytomegalovirus serostatus. The aim of the study was to test whether cataloging public T cell receptors could identify signatures of past pathogen exposure. An early release covering 550 to 650 HLA-typed donors comprised about 290 gigabases of sequencing data and tens of millions of unique TCR sequences. In a later analysis, previously published TCR beta repertoires from more than 500 donors were re-analyzed and high-resolution HLA genotyping was added so that TCR occurrence patterns could be studied. In an earlier analysis of several hundred of the donors, high-throughput TCR beta sequencing was used to judge whether each TCR beta V gene segment behaved as functional or pseudogenic. Among the approximately 430 genotyped donors, approximately 81% belonged to the genetic ancestry cluster associated with self-reported Caucasian donors. Five DR-DQ haplotypes were treated as single units for association and clustering because of strong linkage in the cohort. All discovery cohort repertoires had been generated using a single sequencing platform. Along with the approximately 650-subject first cohort, a separate validation cohort of over a hundred different subjects was used.

Its CDR3 holds 15 amino acids, cysteine through phenylalanine. The retained sequence is limited to the CDR3, 45 bases, with the frame set at the first base. Trimming takes 4 bases from V and 1 base from J, and the germline ends sit 10 bases apart. The germline V gene specifies MGHRA as CDR1 and YSYEKL as CDR2. Library generation was performed with the immunoSEQ multiplex PCR assay. The multiplex PCR relied on a mix of 60 forward primers for TCR Vbeta segments and 13 reverse primers for TCR Jbeta segments. Amplification of the CDR3 region of rearranged TCR beta genes was performed with a multiplex PCR assay on genomic DNA. Amplified TCR beta libraries were sequenced as 87-base-pair reads on the Illumina HiSeq System. As for the authors' bioinformatics: Across the 500 to 850 repertoires, a later analysis counted tens of millions of unique TCR beta chains, around 10 million of which were shared by at least two donors. Raw reads were error-corrected and collapsed into unique sequences by a nearest-neighbor algorithm in which closely related sequences were merged to remove PCR and sequencing errors. CDR3 sequences were aligned to IMGT reference sequences to assign V, D and J gene segments. For a sequence to be retained, a match of at least six nucleotides to both a V gene segment and a J gene segment was required. A rearrangement counted as productive if the CDR3 had no stop codons and remained in frame with V and J, and every other rearrangement counted as non-productive. CDR3 was defined by IMGT convention, running from the second conserved V-encoded cysteine to the conserved J-encoded phenylalanine. The earlier analysis of some 580 of the donors excluded any sequence lacking an unambiguous match to a single V gene segment. In an earlier analysis of 587 of the donors, a V segment was called functional when productive rearrangements were above 56.7%, and segregating when the standard deviation between donors exceeded 5%. To diagnose cytomegalovirus status from the catalog of TCR beta chain sequences, a statistical classification framework was built. In a later analysis, V and J genes were assigned by comparing TCR nucleotide sequences against IMGT/GENE-DB human TR gene sequences. A later analysis assigned CDR3 sequences and most-parsimonious VDJ recombination scenarios with the TCRdist pipeline. In a later analysis, every TCR beta chain was defined by the combination of its CDR3 amino acid sequence and its V-gene family, and reads without a unique V-gene family were dropped. In a later analysis, around 650 highly shared, low-generation-probability nucleotide sequences were removed to address suspected cross-contamination and a sequencing artifact. In a later analysis, a clonal expansion index for each public chain was calculated from normalized within-repertoire ranks of inferred template counts. A later analysis computed generation probabilities with a VDJ recombination model fitted to out-of-frame rearrangements, and checked the results against IGoR. A later analysis scored TCR-TCR, TCR-HLA and TCR-CMV co-occurrence with hypergeometric tests, applying a repertoire-size bias correction to TCR pairs. To estimate false discovery rates, a later analysis permuted the HLA or CMV assignments 20 times. In a later analysis, co-occurring TCRs were grouped with DBSCAN, and TCRdist sequence similarity was added when clustering was performed within HLA-allele-positive subsets. Co-occurrence clustering excluded repertoires with fewer than 30,000 or more than 120,000 public chains, plus five with anomalous nucleotide sharing. This is the immuneACCESS table as TCRdb keeps it, with only in-frame sequences that have V and J called. A part of the clones is gone; compared with another copy, unresolved V genes explain less than half, and the rest is unexplained. V and J calls and clone size follow that table, whereas D and trimming were derived from the DNA. The sample yields 180,000 or so clones; roughly 81% were counted once. Over 4.5% of the sample comes from the top ten.

What the authors observed across the whole study: In this cohort, only TCR beta chains were sequenced, and detectable features were limited by the absence of alpha or paired-chain data. A later genetic analysis associated a missense DCLRE1C variant with V-gene and J-gene trimming of TCR beta chains, and an independent cohort replicated the association. A further reported finding was that TCR beta sequences accurately predicted the HLA-A and HLA-B alleles for most subjects in the first cohort. In a later analysis, TCR association rates were found to vary across HLA loci, with the most associated TCRs seen for DRB1 alleles and the fewest for HLA-C alleles. Linkage disequilibrium might explain the correlated functional status among segregating V segments, but an unknown experimental factor could not be ruled out. According to a later analysis, most CMV-associated TCR beta chains appeared to be HLA-restricted, and the HLA associations seemed to be driven largely by CMV exposure. Specific HLA alleles were associated with over 15,000 TCR beta sequences at a false discovery rate of 0.05 in a later analysis. Strong co-occurrence of HLA alleles, especially DR and DQ, made assigning TCR associations to individual alleles difficult. A later analysis reported that several top co-occurrence clusters appeared linked to parvovirus B19, influenza, CMV and Epstein-Barr virus. It was suggested by the authors that the approach could potentially be generalized to other disease states and immunological phenotypes. A cluster of highly shared sequence variants was judged likely to represent a technical artifact of the sequencing pipeline. Sequencing depth was assumed to be roughly uniform across donors in the presence/absence analyses, though that assumption may not hold. Seventeen rarely observed V segments, including chromosome 9 orphons, were excluded from the earlier analysis of a few hundred of the donors because counts were too low. Three of the identified cytomegalovirus-associated TCR beta chains were confirmed in vitro to be specific for cytomegalovirus antigens. Because some donors lacked HLA typing at each locus, the association tests relied only on the typed subset. Most TCR sequences were observed very rarely across donors, whereas some public TCRs were present in many individuals. A later analysis found that HLA-associated TCR beta chains were more clonally expanded and had lower generation probabilities than equally common non-associated chains. In the study, approximately 150 TCR beta chains were listed as associated with cytomegalovirus. Compared with the approximately 710-donor mean, donors in an Asian-associated ancestry cluster had fewer N-insertions in productive TCRs, according to a later genetic analysis. Cytomegalovirus status was reported to be diagnosed by the classifier with high specificity and sensitivity in both the original and validation cohorts. For the cohort, immune exposure information was limited to CMV serostatus. In an earlier analysis of fewer than 750 of the donors, most TCR beta V segments were observed in productive rearrangements about 90% or about 30% of the time, broadly matching IMGT annotations. The 87-base-pair reads could not distinguish some IMGT-functional V segments, including TRBV6-2 and TRBV6-3, so those segments were excluded.

As regards this clone: It lacks a known antigen. Base-call qualities are not available, and no considerably larger clone is one nucleotide away.

The cohort was made up of several hundred healthy bone marrow donors. Cohort members were all nominally healthy when sampled, although unrecorded immune exposures were likely present. The donor was CMV seropositive and belonged to the group of over 250 seropositive cohort members. Every donor gave a peripheral blood sample, and the peripheral blood mononuclear cells from that sample were used for TCR beta sequencing. The Qiagen DNeasy Blood Extraction Kit was used to extract genomic DNA from the blood cell samples. The sequence came from a woman under 30 in good health and CMV-seropositive. The chain is made from TRBV4-1 and TRBJ2-2; the D gene is unclear. The sample was PBMCs. The CDR3 has the sequence CASSRNLGNTGELFF. The DNA sequence reads TGCGCCAGCAGCCGGAACCTAGGGAACACCGGGGAGCTGTTTTTT.